The 8 T cell receptor beta chains below all came from one sample that was sequenced in a study of beta chain features in type 1 diabetes. Study-level findings and limits: In all four CD4+ subsets, TCRB CDR3 length was significantly, moderately reduced in type 1 diabetes.

cDNA synthesis used the whole RNA isolate, giving expressed TCRB sequences. TCRdb keeps only in-frame clones here, not all; method: immunoSEQ multiplex PCR. The sample lists roughly 150,000 clones, roughly 9% occurring once. No antigens are known for them. Sequencing was done on a sample of central memory CD4+ T cells from blood. The receptors come from a woman under 40 with type 1 diabetes.

This clone showed up just a few times. This same CDR3 is encoded by further DNA sequences in the sample. The chain recombines TRBV11-2 with TRBJ2-5; 8 bases are shared with TRBD2. The CDR3 is made up of 14 amino acids. Germline V gene data show CDR1 as SGHAT and CDR2 as FQNNGV. V shed 5 bases and J 5 bases; nucleotides not matched to a gene: 7. CDR3 region: CASSRTSGLETQYF. The CDR3 bases are TGTGCCAGCAGCCGTACTAGCGGTCTCGAGACCCAGTACTTC.

This clone has just a few counts. The chain couples TRBV12-5 to TRBJ2-1; 8 positions agree with TRBD2. With V trimmed by 6 bases and J by 3 bases, 4 bases remained unmatched. The CDR3 totals 14 residues. Germline lookup yields CDR1 LGHNT and CDR2 FRNRAP. The CDR3 reads CASGTGTSYNEQFF. The DNA of the CDR3 is TGTGCTAGTGGAACCGGGACTAGCTACAATGAGCAGTTCTTC.

CDR3 bases: TGCGCCAGCAGCCAGGACTTCAGCGGGCGCCTAGGGGAGTACTTC. Its protein product is CASSQDFSGRLGEYF. The chain has TRBV4-3 and TRBJ2-7, with D possibly being TRBD2 (6 bases). This CDR3 comprises 15 residues. V lost 3 bases to trimming and J lost 11 bases, with 23 bases between them. Germline V CDR1 and CDR2: LGHNA, YSLEER.

The chain has TRBV5-1 and TRBJ1-1; 7 nucleotides match TRBD1. Germline V gene lookup returns CDR1 SGHRS and CDR2 YFSETQ. V shed 4 bases, J shed 8 bases, and the junction held 8 bases outside the gene matches. The CDR3 extends over 13 amino acids. The CDR3 protein is CASSPRAGGEAFF. For the CDR3, the DNA is TGCGCCAGCAGCCCCCGGGCAGGGGGGGAAGCTTTCTTT. Combining the CDR3 with reference TRBV5-1 and TRBJ1-1 gives the whole variable domain KAGVTQTPRYLIKTRGQQVTLSCSPISGHRSVSWYQQTPGQGLQFLFEYFSETQRNKGNFPGRFSGRQFSNSRSEMNVSTLELGDSALYLCASSPRAGGEAFFGQGTRLTVV.

The rearrangement joins TRBV18 to TRBJ2-1; D remains ambiguous. This CDR3 is built from 12 residues. Germline CDR1 KGHSH, CDR2 LQKENI. V shed 4 bases and J shed 6 bases, with 7 bases lying between them. The CDR3 here is CASSQSGNEQFF. The CDR3, as DNA: TGTGCCAGCTCACAGTCGGGCAATGAGCAGTTCTTC.

This clone was recorded a few times. The chain joins TRBV30 to TRBJ2-3, with D perhaps matching TRBD2 (7 bases). V was cut by 0 bases and J by 2 bases, with 12 bases left in between. Germline CDR1 and CDR2: GTSNPN and SVGIG (reference sequence). The CDR3 totals 15 residues. The CDR3 DNA is TGTGCCTGGAGTGTACAGGGACTACCCACAGATACGCAGTATTTT. This encodes CAWSVQGLPTDTQYF.

This sequence joins TRBV6-5 and TRBJ2-7; 9 bases map to TRBD2. Germline CDR1 is MNHEY and CDR2 is SVGAGI. This CDR3 is 13 amino acids long. J was trimmed by 7 bases and V by 2 bases; bases with no gene match: 3. CDR3 in amino acids: CASSYGLAGEQYF. DNA for the CDR3: TGTGCCAGCAGTTACGGTCTAGCGGGGGAGCAGTACTTC.

This clone was detected a few times. V gene TRBV27 combines with J gene TRBJ1-1, with D perhaps TRBD1 (5 bases). From germline, CDR1 is MNHEY and CDR2 SMNVEV (reference sequence). Trimming stripped 5 bases from V and 0 bases from J, with 16 bases between. The CDR3 spans 16 residues. The CDR3 nucleotides read TGTGCCAGCAGTCCAAGGAGACAGATGATGAACACTGAAGCTTTCTTT. Translated: CASSPRRQMMNTEAFF.